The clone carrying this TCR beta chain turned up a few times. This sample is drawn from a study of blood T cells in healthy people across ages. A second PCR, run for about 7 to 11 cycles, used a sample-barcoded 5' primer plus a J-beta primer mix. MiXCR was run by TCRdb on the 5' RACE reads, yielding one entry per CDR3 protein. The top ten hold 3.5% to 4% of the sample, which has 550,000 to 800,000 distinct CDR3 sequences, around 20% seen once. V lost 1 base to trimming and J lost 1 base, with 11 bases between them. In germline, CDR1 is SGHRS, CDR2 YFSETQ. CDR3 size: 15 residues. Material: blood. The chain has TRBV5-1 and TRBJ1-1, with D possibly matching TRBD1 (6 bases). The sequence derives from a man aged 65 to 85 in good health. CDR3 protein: CASSLNRATNTEAFF. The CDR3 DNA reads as TGCGCCAGCAGCTTGAACAGGGCGACGAACACTGAAGCTTTCTTT.